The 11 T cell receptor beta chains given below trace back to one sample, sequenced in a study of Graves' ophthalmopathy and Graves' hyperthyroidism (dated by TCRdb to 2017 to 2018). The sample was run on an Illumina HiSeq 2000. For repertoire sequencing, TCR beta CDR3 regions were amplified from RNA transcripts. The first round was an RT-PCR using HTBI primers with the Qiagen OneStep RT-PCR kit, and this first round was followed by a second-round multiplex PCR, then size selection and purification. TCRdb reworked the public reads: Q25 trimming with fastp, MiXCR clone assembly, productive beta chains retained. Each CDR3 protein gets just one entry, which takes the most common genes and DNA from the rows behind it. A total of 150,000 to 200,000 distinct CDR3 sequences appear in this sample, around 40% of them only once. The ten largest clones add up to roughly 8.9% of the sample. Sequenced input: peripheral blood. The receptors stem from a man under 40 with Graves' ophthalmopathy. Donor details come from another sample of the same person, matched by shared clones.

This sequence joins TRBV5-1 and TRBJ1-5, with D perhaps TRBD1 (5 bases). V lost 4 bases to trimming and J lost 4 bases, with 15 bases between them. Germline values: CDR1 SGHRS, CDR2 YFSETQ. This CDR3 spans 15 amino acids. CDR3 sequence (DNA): TGCGCCAGCAGCCCAAACGCGGGGCATAATCAGCCCCAGCATTTT. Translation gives CASSPNAGHNQPQHF. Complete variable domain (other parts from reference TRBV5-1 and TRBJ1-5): KAGVTQTPRYLIKTRGQQVTLSCSPISGHRSVSWYQQTPGQGLQFLFEYFSETQRNKGNFPGRFSGRQFSNSRSEMNVSTLELGDSALYLCASSPNAGHNQPQHFGDGTRLSIL.

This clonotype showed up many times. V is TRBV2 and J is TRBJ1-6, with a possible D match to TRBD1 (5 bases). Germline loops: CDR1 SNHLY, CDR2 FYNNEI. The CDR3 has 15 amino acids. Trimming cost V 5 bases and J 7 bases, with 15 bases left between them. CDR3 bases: TGTGCCAGCAGTTACAGGTCCGGAGGGAATTCACCCCTCCACTTT. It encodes CASSYRSGGNSPLHF.

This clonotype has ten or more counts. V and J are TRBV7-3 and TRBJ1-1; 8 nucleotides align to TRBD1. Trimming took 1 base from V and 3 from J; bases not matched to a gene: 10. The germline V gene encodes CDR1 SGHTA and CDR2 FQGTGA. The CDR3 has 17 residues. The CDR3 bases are TGTGCCAGCAGCTTAAGGGGGGGGCAGGGGGCCTACACTGAAGCTTTCTTT. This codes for CASSLRGGQGAYTEAFF.

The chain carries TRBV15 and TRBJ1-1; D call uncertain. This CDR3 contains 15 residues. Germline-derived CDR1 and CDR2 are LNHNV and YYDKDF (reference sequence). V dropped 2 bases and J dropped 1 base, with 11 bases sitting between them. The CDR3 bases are TGTGCCACCAGCAGAACCTCGACCACGAACACTGAAGCTTTCTTT. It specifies CATSRTSTTNTEAFF.

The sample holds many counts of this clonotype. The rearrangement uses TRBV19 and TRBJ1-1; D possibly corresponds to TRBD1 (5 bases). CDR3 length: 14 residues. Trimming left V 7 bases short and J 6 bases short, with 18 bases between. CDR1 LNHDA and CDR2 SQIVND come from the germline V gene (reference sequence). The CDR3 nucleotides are TGTGCCAGTACCTCGGGGTGGGAGGGGCCTGAAGCTTTCTTT. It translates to CASTSGWEGPEAFF.

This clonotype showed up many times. DNA for the CDR3: TGTGCCAGCACCCGGACGGAAACCTACGAGCAGTACTTC. Protein sequence: CASTRTETYEQYF. The J gene is TRBJ2-7, the V gene TRBV6-2 or TRBV6-3; D gene unclear. The germline V and J ends were trimmed by 7 bases and 2 bases, with 12 bases remaining between them. Germline loops: CDR1 MNHEY, CDR2 SVGEGT. This CDR3 contains 13 residues.

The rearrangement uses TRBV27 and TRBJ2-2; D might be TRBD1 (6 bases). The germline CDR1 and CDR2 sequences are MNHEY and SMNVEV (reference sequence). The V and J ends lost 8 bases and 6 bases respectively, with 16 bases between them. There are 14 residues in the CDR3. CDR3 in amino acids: CASRPDSGPGELFF. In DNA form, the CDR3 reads TGTGCCAGCCGACCGGACAGCGGCCCCGGGGAGCTGTTTTTT.

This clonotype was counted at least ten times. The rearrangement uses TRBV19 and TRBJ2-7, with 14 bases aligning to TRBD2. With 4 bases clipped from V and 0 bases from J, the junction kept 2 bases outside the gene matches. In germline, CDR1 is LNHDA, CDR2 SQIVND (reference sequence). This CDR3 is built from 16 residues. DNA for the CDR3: TGTGCCAGTAGTACTGGACTAGCGGGAGGCTCCTACGAGCAGTACTTC. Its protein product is CASSTGLAGGSYEQYF.

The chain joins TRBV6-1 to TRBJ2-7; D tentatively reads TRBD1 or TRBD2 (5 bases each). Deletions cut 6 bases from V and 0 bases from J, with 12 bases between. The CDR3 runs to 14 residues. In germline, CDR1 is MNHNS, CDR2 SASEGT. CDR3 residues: CASRWGRDSYEQYF. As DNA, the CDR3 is TGTGCCAGCAGATGGGGACGGGACTCCTACGAGCAGTACTTC.

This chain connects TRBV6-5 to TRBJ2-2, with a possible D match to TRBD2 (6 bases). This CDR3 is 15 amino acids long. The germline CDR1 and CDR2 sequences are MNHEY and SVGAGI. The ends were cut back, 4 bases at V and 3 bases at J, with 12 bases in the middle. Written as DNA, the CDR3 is TGTGCCAGCAGTTGGGTCGGGGGACACACCGGGGAGCTGTTTTTT. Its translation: CASSWVGGHTGELFF.

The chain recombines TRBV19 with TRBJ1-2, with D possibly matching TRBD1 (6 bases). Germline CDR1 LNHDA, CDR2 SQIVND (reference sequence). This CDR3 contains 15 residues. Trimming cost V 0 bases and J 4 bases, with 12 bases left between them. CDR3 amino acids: CASSIDFRGSYGYTF. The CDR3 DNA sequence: TGTGCCAGTAGTATAGATTTCAGGGGAAGCTATGGCTACACCTTC.